This TCR beta chain was recorded in a study of OX40 agonist ivuxolimab in advanced cancers. Study information: Treatment of patients was with ivuxolimab, an agonistic anti-OX40 (CD134) antibody.

With autoimmune disease history or systemic immunosuppression, patients were excluded. About this clone itself: The antigen is not known.

Study results and limitations: Doses of 0.1 to 3.0 mg/kg were accompanied by clonal expansion of CD4+ and CD8+ blood T cells by week 6.

CDR1 MDHEN and CDR2 SYDVKM come from the germline V gene. Trimming shortened V by 2 bases and J by 1 base, and 5 bases separated the two germline ends. The CDR3 contains 13 residues. The assay was immunoSEQ multiplex PCR, and TCRdb's table has in-frame clones only and misses some. The sample includes 70,000 to 95,000 clones, 88% of them seen just once. This clonotype was sampled from an adult with an advanced solid tumor such as melanoma, head and neck, liver or kidney cancer. The chain combines TRBV28 with TRBJ1-2; D unclear. Here the sequenced sample was CD4+ or CD8+ T cells sorted from blood, taken in a trial of the OX40 agonist ivuxolimab. The CDR3 sequence is CASSLEGNYGYTF. The CDR3 DNA sequence: TGTGCCAGCAGTTTAGAGGGTAACTATGGCTACACCTTC.